The rows below give T cell receptor beta chains drawn from one sample of a study of T cells after yellow fever vaccination. TCRdb redid the calling of the 5' RACE reads with MiXCR, one entry per CDR3 protein. Of under 300,000 distinct CDR3 sequences listed, about 7% were seen once; the top ten hold approximately 0.87%. Source: CD4+ T cells sorted from PBMCs, taken 15 days after the yellow fever booster vaccination. Receptors originate from a man aged 30 to 45 who received the YFV17D yellow fever vaccine. Both conserved end residues are part of each CDR3. The order of the fields is D gene, clone size, J gene, V gene, CDR3 protein, CDR3 DNA. A D gene is named only where the DNA matches it firmly. Clone sizes are given selectively: once, few, many, or a class where the clone is expanded.

D gene: TRBD2; clone size: NA; J gene: TRBJ2-1; V gene: TRBV7-6; CDR3 protein: CASSRTGTSGSMGSYNEQFF; CDR3 DNA: TGTGCCAGCAGCCGAACCGGGACTAGCGGGAGTATGGGCTCGTACAATGAGCAGTTCTTC
D gene: NA; clone size: few; J gene: TRBJ2-3; V gene: TRBV20-1; CDR3 protein: CSADAGTDTQYF; CDR3 DNA: TGCAGTGCGGACGCCGGGACGGATACGCAGTATTTT
D gene: TRBD2; clone size: NA; J gene: TRBJ2-2; V gene: TRBV23-1; CDR3 protein: CASARPARRGSLAGTGELFF; CDR3 DNA: TGCGCCAGCGCACGTCCCGCAAGGAGGGGGTCCCTAGCGGGCACCGGGGAGCTGTTTTTT
D gene: NA; clone size: NA; J gene: TRBJ2-5; V gene: TRBV20-1; CDR3 protein: CSSQETRGLETQYF; CDR3 DNA: TGCAGTTCCCAGGAGACTAGGGGGCTGGAGACCCAGTACTTC
D gene: TRBD2; clone size: NA; J gene: TRBJ2-1; V gene: TRBV20-1; CDR3 protein: CSVEPGLGGSYNEQFF; CDR3 DNA: TGCAGTGTCGAACCGGGACTAGGGGGCTCCTACAATGAGCAGTTCTTC
D gene: NA; clone size: NA; J gene: TRBJ1-2; V gene: TRBV7-9; CDR3 protein: CASTLGVGYTF; CDR3 DNA: TGTGCCAGCACCCTGGGCGTTGGCTACACCTTC
D gene: TRBD2; clone size: few; J gene: TRBJ2-1; V gene: TRBV4-2; CDR3 protein: CASSQDPLAGDYNEQFF; CDR3 DNA: TGTGCCAGCAGCCAAGATCCCCTAGCGGGAGATTACAATGAGCAGTTCTTC
D gene: NA; clone size: few; J gene: TRBJ2-2; V gene: TRBV18; CDR3 protein: CASSPSGRVSNTGELFF; CDR3 DNA: NA
D gene: TRBD2; clone size: few; J gene: TRBJ2-5; V gene: TRBV20-1; CDR3 protein: CSAKGTSGTRETQYF; CDR3 DNA: TGCAGTGCTAAAGGGACTAGCGGTACGAGGGAGACCCAGTACTTC
D gene: NA; clone size: few; J gene: TRBJ2-1; V gene: TRBV4-2; CDR3 protein: CASSPLGTSNEQFF; CDR3 DNA: TGTGCCAGCAGCCCCCTCGGGACTTCCAATGAGCAGTTCTTC
D gene: NA; clone size: many; J gene: TRBJ2-2; V gene: TRBV5-1; CDR3 protein: CASSPLGPQRVTGELFF; CDR3 DNA: TGCGCCAGCAGTCCCCTCGGGCCACAGAGGGTCACCGGGGAGCTGTTTTTT
D gene: TRBD1; clone size: NA; J gene: TRBJ2-2; V gene: TRBV7-9; CDR3 protein: CAPTGRAGELFF; CDR3 DNA: TGTGCTCCGACAGGGCGGGCCGGGGAGCTGTTTTTT
D gene: TRBD1; clone size: many; J gene: TRBJ1-5; V gene: TRBV20-1; CDR3 protein: CSAKIRGYNNQPQHF; CDR3 DNA: TGCAGTGCTAAAATCAGGGGGTATAACAATCAGCCCCAGCATTTT
D gene: NA; clone size: few; J gene: TRBJ1-1; V gene: TRBV5-1; CDR3 protein: CASSSPARAGEAFF; CDR3 DNA: TGCGCCAGCAGCTCCCCCGCGCGAGCGGGTGAAGCTTTCTTT
D gene: NA; clone size: few; J gene: TRBJ2-4; V gene: TRBV7-3; CDR3 protein: CASSLGERKNIQYF; CDR3 DNA: TGTGCCAGCAGCTTGGGGGAGAGGAAAAACATTCAGTACTTC
D gene: TRBD1; clone size: many; J gene: TRBJ2-7; V gene: TRBV28; CDR3 protein: CASRPQGPYYEQYF; CDR3 DNA: TGTGCCAGCAGGCCACAGGGGCCTTACTACGAGCAGTACTTC
D gene: TRBD1; clone size: many; J gene: TRBJ2-2; V gene: TRBV7-3; CDR3 protein: CASSPTHRGDTGELFF; CDR3 DNA: TGTGCCAGCAGCCCCACTCACAGGGGGGATACCGGGGAGCTGTTTTTT
D gene: NA; clone size: NA; J gene: TRBJ1-5; V gene: TRBV4-3; CDR3 protein: CASSQGHNSNQPQHF; CDR3 DNA: TGCGCCAGCAGCCAGGGACACAATAGCAATCAGCCCCAGCATTTT
D gene: NA; clone size: NA; J gene: TRBJ2-7; V gene: TRBV30; CDR3 protein: CAWSVRGRSSYEQYF; CDR3 DNA: TGTGCCTGGAGTGTACGGGGCCGTAGCTCCTACGAGCAGTACTTC
D gene: NA; clone size: NA; J gene: TRBJ2-1; V gene: TRBV11-2; CDR3 protein: CASSFQAGPVNEQFF; CDR3 DNA: TGTGCCAGCAGCTTCCAAGCGGGCCCCGTCAATGAGCAGTTCTTC
D gene: NA; clone size: NA; J gene: TRBJ1-4; V gene: TRBV28; CDR3 protein: CASSFGGPPREKLFF; CDR3 DNA: TGTGCCAGCAGTTTTGGGGGACCCCCGCGTGAAAAACTGTTTTTT
D gene: TRBD2; clone size: many; J gene: TRBJ2-7; V gene: TRBV5-4; CDR3 protein: CASSSLAGAYEQYF; CDR3 DNA: TGTGCCAGCAGCTCGCTAGCGGGAGCCTACGAGCAGTACTTC
D gene: NA; clone size: NA; J gene: TRBJ1-1; V gene: TRBV5-5; CDR3 protein: CASSLFPDGTEAFF; CDR3 DNA: TGTGCCAGCAGCTTGTTCCCTGATGGGACTGAAGCTTTCTTT
D gene: NA; clone size: many; J gene: TRBJ2-1; V gene: TRBV5-5; CDR3 protein: CASSPRQVMDNEQFF; CDR3 DNA: TGTGCCAGCAGCCCCCGACAGGTTATGGACAATGAGCAGTTCTTC
D gene: NA; clone size: many; J gene: TRBJ1-1; V gene: TRBV12-3/TRBV12-4; CDR3 protein: CASSLRQMNTEAFF; CDR3 DNA: TGTGCCAGCAGTTTAAGGCAGATGAACACTGAAGCTTTCTTT
D gene: TRBD2; clone size: many; J gene: TRBJ2-7; V gene: TRBV5-4; CDR3 protein: CASSPPSGLAGDKEYF; CDR3 DNA: TGTGCCAGCAGCCCCCCATCGGGACTAGCGGGAGACAAGGAGTACTTC
D gene: NA; clone size: few; J gene: TRBJ2-5; V gene: TRBV20-1; CDR3 protein: CSARDRRAGKF; CDR3 DNA: TGCAGTGCTAGAGATCGCCGGGCCGGAAAATTC
D gene: TRBD2; clone size: few; J gene: TRBJ2-1; V gene: TRBV27; CDR3 protein: CASRDYHLNEQFF; CDR3 DNA: TGTGCCAGCCGGGACTACCACCTCAATGAGCAGTTCTTC
D gene: TRBD1; clone size: NA; J gene: TRBJ2-7; V gene: TRBV20-1; CDR3 protein: CSANRDRDYEQYF; CDR3 DNA: TGCAGTGCTAACCGGGACAGGGACTACGAGCAGTACTTC
D gene: NA; clone size: NA; J gene: TRBJ2-2; V gene: TRBV5-4; CDR3 protein: CASSSPSGELFF; CDR3 DNA: TGTGCCAGCAGCTCCCCAAGCGGGGAGCTGTTTTTT
D gene: NA; clone size: few; J gene: TRBJ1-2; V gene: TRBV18; CDR3 protein: CASSPGAGDRYGYTF; CDR3 DNA: TGTGCCAGCTCACCGGGTGCGGGCGATCGGTATGGCTACACCTTC
D gene: TRBD2; clone size: many; J gene: TRBJ2-3; V gene: TRBV11-3; CDR3 protein: CASSLEGGRGDTQYF; CDR3 DNA: TGTGCCAGCAGCTTAGAGGGCGGGAGAGGTGATACGCAGTATTTT
D gene: NA; clone size: few; J gene: TRBJ2-3; V gene: TRBV5-1; CDR3 protein: CASSLERPTDTQYF; CDR3 DNA: TGCGCCAGCAGCTTGGAGCGGCCCACAGATACGCAGTATTTT
D gene: TRBD1; clone size: many; J gene: TRBJ1-1; V gene: TRBV5-1; CDR3 protein: CASKGQGSSGTEAFF; CDR3 DNA: TGCGCCAGCAAGGGACAGGGTAGTAGTGGCACTGAAGCTTTCTTT
D gene: TRBD2; clone size: few; J gene: TRBJ2-2; V gene: TRBV5-6; CDR3 protein: CASSAGVTGELFF; CDR3 DNA: TGTGCCAGCAGCGCGGGAGTCACCGGGGAGCTGTTTTTT
D gene: NA; clone size: NA; J gene: TRBJ2-6; V gene: TRBV6-5; CDR3 protein: CASSYSRTDGANVLTF; CDR3 DNA: TGTGCCAGCAGTTACTCTCGGACTGATGGGGCCAACGTCCTGACTTTC
D gene: NA; clone size: many; J gene: TRBJ2-2; V gene: TRBV12-3/TRBV12-4; CDR3 protein: CASRTFTGELFF; CDR3 DNA: TGTGCCAGCAGGACTTTCACCGGGGAGCTGTTTTTT
D gene: TRBD2; clone size: few; J gene: TRBJ2-1; V gene: TRBV7-9; CDR3 protein: CASSPRLAGGPHNEQFF; CDR3 DNA: TGTGCCAGCAGCCCAAGACTAGCGGGAGGGCCTCACAATGAGCAGTTCTTC
D gene: NA; clone size: few; J gene: TRBJ2-2; V gene: TRBV7-9; CDR3 protein: CASSLAIAAGGELFF; CDR3 DNA: TGTGCCAGCAGCTTAGCGATTGCGGCGGGCGGGGAGCTGTTTTTT
D gene: NA; clone size: few; J gene: TRBJ2-5; V gene: TRBV21-1; CDR3 protein: CASSKERAHGLVRETQYF; CDR3 DNA: TGTGCCAGCAGCAAAGAAAGGGCCCACGGACTAGTACGAGAGACCCAGTACTTC
D gene: TRBD2; clone size: few; J gene: TRBJ2-2; V gene: TRBV30; CDR3 protein: CAWSTPRGLAGGGELFF; CDR3 DNA: TGTGCCTGGAGCACACCTCGGGGGCTAGCGGGAGGAGGGGAGCTGTTTTTT
D gene: TRBD1; clone size: NA; J gene: TRBJ1-1; V gene: TRBV3-1; CDR3 protein: CASSPRTGMNTEAFF; CDR3 DNA: TGTGCCAGCAGCCCCAGGACAGGGATGAACACTGAAGCTTTCTTT
D gene: NA; clone size: NA; J gene: TRBJ1-1; V gene: TRBV28; CDR3 protein: CASSLSINRLAFF; CDR3 DNA: TGTGCCAGCAGTTTAAGCATAAACAGGCTTGCTTTCTTT
D gene: NA; clone size: many; J gene: TRBJ2-3; V gene: TRBV20-1; CDR3 protein: CSARASTTDTQYF; CDR3 DNA: TGCAGTGCTAGAGCGTCGACGACAGATACGCAGTATTTT
D gene: TRBD1; clone size: NA; J gene: TRBJ2-6; V gene: TRBV4-2; CDR3 protein: CASTKPGQGPSGANVLTF; CDR3 DNA: TGTGCCAGCACCAAACCCGGACAGGGCCCCTCTGGGGCCAACGTCCTGACTTTC
D gene: NA; clone size: few; J gene: TRBJ2-4; V gene: TRBV7-3; CDR3 protein: CASSLKEGRNIQYF; CDR3 DNA: TGTGCCAGCAGCTTAAAGGAGGGAAGGAACATTCAGTACTTC